This T cell receptor beta chain was retrieved from a study of blood T cell repertoires in COVID-19 (dated by TCRdb to the early 2020s). Regarding the study in general: Samples from collaborators originated in the United States, Italy and Spain and spanned both the acute and convalescent phases of COVID-19. Subjects who had been exposed to COVID-19, were actively infected with it, or had recovered from it provided the deeply sampled blood TCRbeta repertoires that made up the dataset. The material from the prospective study consisted of cDNA or gDNA derived from T cells, B-cell-depleted T cells, or PBMCs. The samples were drawn from the first 160 participants of the ongoing ImmuneRACE study and from over 950 subjects provided by 6 global collaborators. The repertoires were made available in a free public database intended to serve as a resource for research on the immune response to SARS-CoV-2. The sample metadata nearly always contained a de-identified subject ID, COVID-19 status, age in years and sex. HLA class I and class II types, where available, came from metadata supplied by the sample provider rather than from assay-based typing. Summary of the overall study and its limitations: Clinical and demographic metadata were provided uncurated, with the amount varying by source and participant.

The CDR3 runs 16 residues from the cysteine to the phenylalanine. This entry keeps only the CDR3 DNA: 48 bases, framed from base 1. The junction shows trimming of 4 bases on V and 7 bases on J, and the gene matches do not reach 9 bases of it. CDR1 MNHEY and CDR2 SVGAGI are derived from the germline V gene. Worth noting for this clone: This receptor's antigen is unknown. Nothing much larger sits one base from this clone, and base qualities are not available.

Participants in the prospective study were aged 18 to 89 years, lived in some 24 United States geographic areas, and enrolled through a virtual design. In the prospective study, cohorts were assigned on the basis of participant-reported clinical history obtained from a screening survey and a study questionnaire. Recovered participants in ImmuneRACE Cohort 3 were defined by two consecutive negative NP/OP PCR tests, clearance by a healthcare professional, or resolution of symptoms. Mobile phlebotomists in the prospective study collected whole blood, serum and a nasopharyngeal or oropharyngeal swab from every participant. Participants in the prospective study had the option to provide additional blood draws and questionnaires over a roughly 2-month period. Prospective study blood samples were shipped either frozen or at room temperature before DNA extraction. TCRbeta CDR3 regions were amplified from genomic DNA using the immunoSEQ Assay, a bias-controlled multiplex PCR. The paper's data handling went like this. The number of nucleated cells in each sample was estimated by amplification of reference gene primers within the assay. To quantify the absolute abundance of each unique TCRbeta CDR3 rearrangement, sequence reads were collapsed and filtered. For each sample, productive Simpson clonality was calculated as the square root of Simpson's diversity index across productive rearrangements. TCRdb carries this immuneACCESS record with in-frame sequences only. Its versions omit some clonotypes, under half of them owing to an unresolved V gene in the studies checked, with the rest unexplained. The V and J calls and clone size were taken over from that table, and D and trimming were inferred from the DNA. This sample holds about 200,000 clones; approximately 85% were observed only once. 10% to 15% of the sample rests with the top ten.

The TCR sequence derives from a man between 40 and 49 years old who had recovered from COVID-19. Sequenced: PBMCs or T cells enriched from blood (not recorded which). This sequence uses TRBV6-5 and TRBJ2-1; TRBD2 agrees with 11 junctional bases. The nucleotide sequence reads TGTGCCAGCAGTTCGCTGGGACTAGCGGTCGAGAATGAGCAGTTCTTC. Translation gives CASSSLGLAVENEQFF.